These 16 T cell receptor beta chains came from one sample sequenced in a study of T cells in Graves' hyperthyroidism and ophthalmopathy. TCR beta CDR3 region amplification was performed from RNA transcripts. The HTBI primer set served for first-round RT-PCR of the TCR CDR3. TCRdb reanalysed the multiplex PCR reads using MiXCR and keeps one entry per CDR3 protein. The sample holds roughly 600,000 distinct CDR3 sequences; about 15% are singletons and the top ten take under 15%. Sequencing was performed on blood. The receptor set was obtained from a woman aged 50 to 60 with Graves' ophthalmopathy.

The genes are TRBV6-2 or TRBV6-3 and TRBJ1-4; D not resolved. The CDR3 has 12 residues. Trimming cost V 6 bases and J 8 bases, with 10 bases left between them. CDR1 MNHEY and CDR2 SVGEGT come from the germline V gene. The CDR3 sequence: CASSNLREKLFF. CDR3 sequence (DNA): TGTGCCAGCAGCAACTTACGCGAAAAACTGTTTTTT.

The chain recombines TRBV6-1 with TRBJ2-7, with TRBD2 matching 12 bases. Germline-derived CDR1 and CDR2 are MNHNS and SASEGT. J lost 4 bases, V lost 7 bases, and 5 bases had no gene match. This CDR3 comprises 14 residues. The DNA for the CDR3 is TGTGCCAGCAATCCACTAGCGGGAGGATACGAGCAGTACTTC. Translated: CASNPLAGGYEQYF.

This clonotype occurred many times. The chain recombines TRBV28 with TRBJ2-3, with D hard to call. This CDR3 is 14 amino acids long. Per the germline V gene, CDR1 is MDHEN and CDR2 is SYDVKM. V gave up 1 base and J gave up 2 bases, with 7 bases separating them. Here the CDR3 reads CASSLSGFTDTQYF. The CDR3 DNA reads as TGTGCCAGCAGTTTATCCGGGTTCACAGATACGCAGTATTTT.

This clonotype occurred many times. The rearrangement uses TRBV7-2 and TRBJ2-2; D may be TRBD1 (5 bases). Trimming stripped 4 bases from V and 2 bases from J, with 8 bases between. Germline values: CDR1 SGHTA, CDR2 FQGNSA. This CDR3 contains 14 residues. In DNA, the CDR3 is TGTGCCAGCAGCTCCAGGGCAAACACCGGGGAGCTGTTTTTT. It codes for CASSSRANTGELFF.

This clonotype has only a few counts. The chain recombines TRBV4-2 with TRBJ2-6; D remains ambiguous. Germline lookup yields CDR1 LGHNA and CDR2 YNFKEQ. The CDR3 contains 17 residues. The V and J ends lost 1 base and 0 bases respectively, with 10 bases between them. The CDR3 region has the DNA TGTGCCAGCAGCCAAGGGAACAGCAACTCTGGGGCCAACGTCCTGACTTTC. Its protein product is CASSQGNSNSGANVLTF.

CDR3 coding DNA: TGTGCCAGTAGTATAGGCGGGGGCGGGGGGGGATACTCGGGGGAGCAGTTCTTC. It specifies CASSIGGGGGGYSGEQFF. The chain couples TRBV19 to TRBJ2-1, with TRBD2 identical over 9 bases. The CDR3 totals 18 residues. Germline CDR1 LNHDA, CDR2 SQIVND (reference sequence). V dropped 1 base and J dropped 10; count of bases not matched to a gene: 17.

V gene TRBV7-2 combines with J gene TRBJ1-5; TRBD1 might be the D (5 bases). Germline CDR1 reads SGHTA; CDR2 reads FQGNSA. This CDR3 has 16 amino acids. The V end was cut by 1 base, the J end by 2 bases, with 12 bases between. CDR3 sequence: CASSLGWGSGNQPQHF. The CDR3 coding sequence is TGTGCCAGCAGCTTAGGTTGGGGGTCCGGCAATCAGCCCCAGCATTTT.

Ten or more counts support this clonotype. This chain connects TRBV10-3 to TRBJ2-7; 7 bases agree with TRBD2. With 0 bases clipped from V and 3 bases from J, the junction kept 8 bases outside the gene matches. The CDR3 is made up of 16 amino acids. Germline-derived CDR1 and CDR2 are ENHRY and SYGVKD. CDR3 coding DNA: TGTGCCATCAGTGAGTCGAGGACTAGAGTGGACTACGAGCAGTACTTC. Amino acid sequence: CAISESRTRVDYEQYF.

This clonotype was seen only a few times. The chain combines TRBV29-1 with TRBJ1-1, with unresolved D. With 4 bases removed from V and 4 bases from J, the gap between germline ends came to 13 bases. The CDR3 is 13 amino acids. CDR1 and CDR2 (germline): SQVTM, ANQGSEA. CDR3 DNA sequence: TGCAGCGTTGTCCCGGGATTTGGCACTGAAGCTTTCTTT. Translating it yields CSVVPGFGTEAFF.

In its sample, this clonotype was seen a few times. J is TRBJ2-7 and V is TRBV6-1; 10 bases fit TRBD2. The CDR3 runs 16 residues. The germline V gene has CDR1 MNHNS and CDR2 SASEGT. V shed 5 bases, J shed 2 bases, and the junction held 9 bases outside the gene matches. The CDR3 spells CASSRTGLAAAYEQYF. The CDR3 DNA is TGTGCCAGCAGTAGAACCGGACTAGCGGCTGCCTACGAGCAGTACTTC.

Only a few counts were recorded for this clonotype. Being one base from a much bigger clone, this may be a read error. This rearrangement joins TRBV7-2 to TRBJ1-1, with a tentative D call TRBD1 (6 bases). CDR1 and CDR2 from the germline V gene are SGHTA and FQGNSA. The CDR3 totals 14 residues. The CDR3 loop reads CVSRPDSVNTEAFF. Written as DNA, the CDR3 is TGTGTCAGCAGGCCGGACAGTGTGAACACTGAAGCTTTCTTT. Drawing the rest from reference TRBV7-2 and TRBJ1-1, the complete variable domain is GAGVSQSPSNKVTEKGKDVELRCDPISGHTALYWYRQSLGQGLEFLIYFQGNSAPDKSGLPSDRFSAERTGGSVSTLTIQRTQQEDSAVYLCVSRPDSVNTEAFFGQGTRLTVV.

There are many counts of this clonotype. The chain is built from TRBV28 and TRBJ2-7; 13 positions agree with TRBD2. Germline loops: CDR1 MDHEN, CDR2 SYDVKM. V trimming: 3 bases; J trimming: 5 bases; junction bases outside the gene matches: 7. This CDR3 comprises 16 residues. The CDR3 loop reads CASSLGGLAGAHEQYF. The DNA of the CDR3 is TGTGCCAGCAGTTTGGGTGGACTAGCGGGAGCCCACGAGCAGTACTTC.

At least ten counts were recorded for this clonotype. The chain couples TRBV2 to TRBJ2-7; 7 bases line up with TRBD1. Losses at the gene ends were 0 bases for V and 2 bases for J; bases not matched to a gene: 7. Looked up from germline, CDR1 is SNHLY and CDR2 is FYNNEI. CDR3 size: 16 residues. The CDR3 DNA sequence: TGTGCCAGCAGTGAAGCCCCGACAGGGCTTACCTACGAGCAGTACTTC. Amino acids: CASSEAPTGLTYEQYF.

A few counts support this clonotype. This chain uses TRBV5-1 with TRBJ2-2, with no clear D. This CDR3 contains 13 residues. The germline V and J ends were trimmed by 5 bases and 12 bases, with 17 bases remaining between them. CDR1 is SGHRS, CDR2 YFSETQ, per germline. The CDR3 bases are TGCGCCAGCAGTTTTGACGTCTCAAGCCAGCTGTTTTTT. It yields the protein CASSFDVSSQLFF.

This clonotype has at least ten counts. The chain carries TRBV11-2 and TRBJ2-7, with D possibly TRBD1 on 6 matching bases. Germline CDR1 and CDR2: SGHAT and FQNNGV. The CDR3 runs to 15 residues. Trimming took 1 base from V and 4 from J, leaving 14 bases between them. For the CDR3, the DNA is TGTGCCAGCAGCTTAGTACAGGGTGACTATTACGAGCAGTACTTC. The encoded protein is CASSLVQGDYYEQYF.

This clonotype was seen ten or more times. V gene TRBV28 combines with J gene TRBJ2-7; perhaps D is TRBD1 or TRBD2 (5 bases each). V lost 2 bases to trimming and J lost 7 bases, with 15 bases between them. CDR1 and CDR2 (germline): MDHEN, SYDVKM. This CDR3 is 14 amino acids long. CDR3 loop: CASSLDGTAREQYF. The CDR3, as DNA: TGTGCCAGCAGTTTAGACGGGACGGCGAGGGAGCAGTACTTC.